The 17 T cell receptor beta chains presented below share a single source sample, sequenced in a study of blood T cell repertoires in COVID-19. Clones were sequenced by immunoSEQ multiplex PCR, and TCRdb holds only the in-frame ones, with some missing. The repertoire has about 190,000 clones, less than 85% of them found once; the top ten carry 9.5% to 15%. What was sequenced was peripheral blood. The receptors stem from a woman aged 50 to 60 with acute or convalescent COVID-19.

The chain combines TRBV19 with TRBJ1-5, with a weak D call TRBD1 (5 bases). Germline CDR1 and CDR2: LNHDA and SQIVND (reference sequence). V shed 3 bases and J shed 2 bases, with 8 bases lying between them. The CDR3 contains 14 residues. CDR3 in DNA: TGTGCCAGTAGTATTTCCAGGGGCAATCAGCCCCAGCATTTT. Protein product: CASSISRGNQPQHF.

The rearrangement joins TRBV5-1 to TRBJ1-1, with D perhaps TRBD1 (6 bases). This CDR3 contains 15 residues. V lost 3 bases to trimming and J lost 1 base, with 13 bases between them. From germline, CDR1 is SGHRS and CDR2 YFSETQ. The CDR3: CASSSTLTGNTEAFF. In DNA, the CDR3 is TGCGCCAGCAGCTCTACCCTGACAGGGAACACTGAAGCTTTCTTT.

The gene calls are TRBV19 and TRBJ1-2; D is unresolved. The CDR3 has 11 amino acids. Trimming removed 6 bases at V and 3 bases at J, with 5 bases between. Germline V CDR1 and CDR2: LNHDA, SQIVND (reference sequence). The CDR3 sequence is CASRRDYGYTF. CDR3 sequence (DNA): TGTGCCAGTAGGCGAGACTATGGCTACACCTTC.

The chain combines TRBV11-2 with TRBJ2-7, with D maybe TRBD1 (6 bases). V gave up 4 bases and J gave up 2 bases, with 15 bases separating them. Germline CDR1 is SGHAT and CDR2 is FQNNGV. This CDR3 region has 15 residues. CDR3 nucleotides: TGTGCCAGCAGCTCAGGGGTGAGGGCTGCCTACGAGCAGTACTTC. Translated, it gives CASSSGVRAAYEQYF.

The V call is TRBV5-1, the J call TRBJ2-3, with 9 nucleotides matching TRBD2. Per germline, CDR1 SGHRS and CDR2 YFSETQ. The CDR3 consists of 15 residues. The junction had 5 bases not matched to a gene; V was cut back by 5 bases and J by 1 base. CDR3 region: CASSKKRGGTDTQYF. CDR3 DNA: TGCGCCAGCAGTAAAAAGCGGGGGGGCACAGATACGCAGTATTTT.

V and J are TRBV11-2 and TRBJ2-2, with a possible D match to TRBD2 (6 bases). V dropped 6 bases and J dropped 4 bases, with 24 bases sitting between them. This CDR3 contains 18 residues. CDR1 and CDR2 (germline): SGHAT, FQNNGV. The CDR3 here is CASSSDVRRGRGTGELFF. The DNA of the CDR3 is TGTGCCAGCAGTTCTGACGTTCGGCGGGGTCGGGGCACCGGGGAGCTGTTTTTT.

The rearrangement uses TRBV3-1 (or the pseudogene TRBV3-2) and TRBJ2-7, with 9 bases lining up with TRBD2. Germline V gene data show CDR1 as LGHDT and CDR2 as YNNKEL (reference sequence). V dropped 3 bases and J dropped 0; count of bases not matched to a gene: 0. CDR3 length equals 14 residues. The CDR3 protein is CASSQTSGSYEQYF. CDR3 DNA sequence: TGTGCCAGCAGCCAGACTAGCGGCTCCTACGAGCAGTACTTC.

In this sample, this clone turned up a few times. V and J are TRBV7-2 and TRBJ2-2; TRBD2 agrees at 11 bases. The CDR3 is made up of 18 amino acids. CDR1 is SGHTA, CDR2 FQGNSA, per germline. V shed 5 bases and J 7 bases; nucleotides not matched to a gene: 15. CDR3 bases: TGTGCCAGCAGCCCACGAGTAGCGGGGGGGCTAAATGTCGGGGAGCTGTTTTTT. Translating gives CASSPRVAGGLNVGELFF.

A note on this clone: The same CDR3 can be traced to other DNA sequences in this sample. The rearrangement links TRBV9 to TRBJ2-2; TRBD2 is a possible D gene (6 bases). The CDR3 consists of 14 residues. The germline V gene has CDR1 SGDLS and CDR2 YYNGEE. Trimming removed 0 bases from V and 5 bases from J, with 8 bases in between. CDR3 sequence reads: CASSVGGATGELFF. CDR3 bases: TGTGCCAGCAGCGTAGGCGGGGCGACCGGGGAGCTGTTTTTT.

The chain employs TRBV18 and TRBJ2-5, with D uncertain. Trimming shortened V by 1 base and J by 5 bases, and 14 bases separated the two germline ends. The V gene's germline CDR1 is KGHSH and CDR2 LQKENI. The CDR3 length is 15 residues. CDR3 in amino acids: CASSPQSSVMETQYF. In DNA form, the CDR3 reads TGTGCCAGCTCACCACAATCTAGTGTAATGGAGACCCAGTACTTC. The whole variable domain, remainder taken from reference TRBV18 and TRBJ2-5, is NAGVMQNPRHLVRRRGQEARLRCSPMKGHSHVYWYRQLPEEGLKFMVYLQKENIIDESGMPKERFSAEFPKEGPSILRIQQVVRGDSAAYFCASSPQSSVMETQYFGPGTRLLVL.

V gene TRBV14 combines with J gene TRBJ2-3; TRBD2 aligns across 8 bases. Germline CDR1 SGHDN, CDR2 FVKESK. The CDR3 is 19 amino acids. After removal of 0 bases from V and 0 bases from J, the junction contained 11 bases not matched to a gene. CDR3 region: CASSQDGIAGLTSTDTQYF. The CDR3 DNA reads TGTGCCAGCAGCCAAGATGGGATAGCGGGATTAACAAGCACAGATACGCAGTATTTT. Complete variable domain (other parts from reference TRBV14 and TRBJ2-3): EAGVTQFPSHSVIEKGQTVTLRCDPISGHDNLYWYRRVMGKEIKFLLHFVKESKQDESGMPNNRFLAERTGGTYSTLKVQPAELEDSGVYFCASSQDGIAGLTSTDTQYFGPGTRLTVL.

The rearrangement links TRBV18 to TRBJ1-5; 7 bases agree with TRBD1. V was pared by 3 bases and J by 5 bases, with 7 bases of the junction left unmatched. Germline V gene lookup returns CDR1 KGHSH and CDR2 LQKENI. The CDR3 sequence is 15 residues long. CDR3 in DNA: TGTGCCAGCTCACCTGGGGCAGGGGGTTATCAGCCCCAGCATTTT. The encoded protein is CASSPGAGGYQPQHF.

J is TRBJ2-5 and V is TRBV6-5; TRBD1 matches 11 bases. V gave up 2 bases and J gave up 4 bases; unmatched junction bases: 0. Germline-derived CDR1 and CDR2 are MNHEY and SVGAGI. This CDR3 contains 14 residues. As DNA, the CDR3 is TGTGCCAGCAGTTACGGGACAGGGGGAGAGACCCAGTACTTC. It encodes CASSYGTGGETQYF.

The chain links TRBV11-3 to TRBJ2-4, with 8 positions matching TRBD1. The germline V gene encodes CDR1 SGHNT and CDR2 YENEEA. Trimming cost V 4 bases and J 1 base; bases outside gene matches: 3. This CDR3 spans 15 amino acids. In DNA, the CDR3 is TGTGCCAGCAGCTCGACAGGGGCGGCCAAAAACATTCAGTACTTC. It yields the protein CASSSTGAAKNIQYF.

The chain employs TRBV7-8 and TRBJ1-2, with 9 bases aligning to TRBD1. This CDR3 has 15 amino acids. With 5 bases clipped from V and 2 bases from J, the junction kept 6 bases outside the gene matches. Germline lookup yields CDR1 SGHVS and CDR2 FQNEAQ. The CDR3 nucleotides read TGTGCCAGCAGCCGAGACGGACAGGGGAACTATGGCTACACCTTC. Protein sequence: CASSRDGQGNYGYTF.

V gene TRBV10-1 combines with J gene TRBJ2-1, with a possible D match to TRBD2 (5 bases). The CDR3 is made up of 14 amino acids. Trimming shortened V by 0 bases and J by 3 bases, and 6 bases separated the two germline ends. The germline V gene encodes CDR1 WNHNN and CDR2 SYGVQD (reference sequence). CDR3 residues: CASSESGSYNEQFF. The CDR3 bases are TGCGCCAGCAGTGAGTCTGGGAGCTACAATGAGCAGTTCTTC.

Concerning this clone itself: At one end, the junction sequence differs from germline, possibly due to a read error. The chain carries TRBV7-2 and TRBJ2-7; 7 bases match TRBD1. The CDR3 sequence is 17 residues long. Germline loops: CDR1 SGHTA, CDR2 FQGNSA. As DNA, the CDR3 is TGTGCCAGCAACTTAGAAACAGGGGAGTGGGTAAGCCACGAGCAGTACTTC. Translation gives CASNLETGEWVSHEQYF.